Below are 2 T cell receptor beta chains sequenced from a single sample in a study of OX40 agonist ivuxolimab in advanced cancers. The assay was immunoSEQ multiplex PCR, and TCRdb's table has in-frame clones only and misses some. The repertoire consists of about 97,000 clones, with 70% to 90% occurring once and the leading ten covering around 5.5%. This sample comprised CD4+ or CD8+ T cells sorted from blood, obtained in a trial of the OX40 agonist ivuxolimab. The receptors come from an adult with an advanced solid tumor such as melanoma, head and neck, liver or kidney cancer.

V usage is TRBV27 and J usage is TRBJ1-4, with D hard to call. CDR3 size: 15 residues. V dropped 6 bases and J dropped 11 bases, with 22 bases sitting between them. Per germline, CDR1 MNHEY and CDR2 SMNVEV (reference sequence). The CDR3 nucleotides read TGTGCCAGCAGCCCCACGCCGCGACCCTTAGCTAAACTGTTTTTT. This translates into CASSPTPRPLAKLFF.

The chain recombines TRBV9 with TRBJ1-1; possibly TRBD1 for D (6 bases). CDR1 is SGDLS, CDR2 YYNGEE, per germline. CDR3 length: 17 amino acids. V was cut by 4 bases and J by 2 bases, with 21 bases left in between. The CDR3: CASSPRGGPRLNTEAFF. The CDR3 DNA sequence: TGTGCCAGCAGCCCCCGGGGGGGGCCCCGACTCAACACTGAAGCTTTCTTT.